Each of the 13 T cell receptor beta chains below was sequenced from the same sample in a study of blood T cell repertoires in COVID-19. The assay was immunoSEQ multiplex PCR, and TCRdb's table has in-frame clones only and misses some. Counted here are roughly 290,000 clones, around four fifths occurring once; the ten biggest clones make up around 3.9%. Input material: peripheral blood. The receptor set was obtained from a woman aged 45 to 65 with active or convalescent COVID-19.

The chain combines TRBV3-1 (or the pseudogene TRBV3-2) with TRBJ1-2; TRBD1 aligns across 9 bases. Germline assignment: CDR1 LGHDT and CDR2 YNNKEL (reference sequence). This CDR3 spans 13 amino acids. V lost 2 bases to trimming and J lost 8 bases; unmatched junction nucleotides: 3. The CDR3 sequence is CASSQSDRGGYTF. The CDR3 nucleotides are TGTGCCAGCAGCCAATCAGACAGGGGGGGCTACACCTTC.

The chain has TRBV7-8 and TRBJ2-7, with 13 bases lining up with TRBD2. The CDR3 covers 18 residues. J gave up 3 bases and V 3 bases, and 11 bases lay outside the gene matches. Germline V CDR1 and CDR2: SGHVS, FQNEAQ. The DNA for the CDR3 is TGTGCCAGCAGCTTTAAGACCGGACTAGCGGGAGAGGTCTACGAGCAGTACTTC. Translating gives CASSFKTGLAGEVYEQYF.

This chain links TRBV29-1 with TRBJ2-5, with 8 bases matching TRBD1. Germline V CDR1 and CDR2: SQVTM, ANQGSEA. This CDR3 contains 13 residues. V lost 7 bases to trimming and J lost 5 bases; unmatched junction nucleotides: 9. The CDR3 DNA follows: TGCAGCGGGGGACGGACAGGGTGGGAGACCCAGTACTTC. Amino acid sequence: CSGGRTGWETQYF.

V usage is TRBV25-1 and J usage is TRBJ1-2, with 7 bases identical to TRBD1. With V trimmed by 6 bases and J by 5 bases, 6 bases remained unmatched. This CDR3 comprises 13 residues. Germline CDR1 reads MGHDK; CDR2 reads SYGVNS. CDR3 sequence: CASSVQGDYGYTF. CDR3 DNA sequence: TGTGCCAGCAGCGTTCAGGGGGATTATGGCTACACCTTC.

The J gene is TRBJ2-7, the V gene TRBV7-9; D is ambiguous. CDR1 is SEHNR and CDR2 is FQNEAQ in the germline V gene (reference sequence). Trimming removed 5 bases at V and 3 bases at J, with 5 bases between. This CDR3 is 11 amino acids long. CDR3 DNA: TGTGCCAGCAGCCCGAGCTACGAGCAGTACTTC. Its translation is CASSPSYEQYF.

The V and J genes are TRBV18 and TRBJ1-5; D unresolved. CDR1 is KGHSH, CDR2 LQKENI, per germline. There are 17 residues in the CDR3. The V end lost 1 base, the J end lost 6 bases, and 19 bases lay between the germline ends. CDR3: CASSPQPPIAAGQPQHF. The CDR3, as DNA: TGTGCCAGCTCACCACAGCCCCCCATCGCGGCTGGTCAGCCCCAGCATTTT.

CDR3 region: CATSDNRLHTGELFF. CDR3 nucleotides: TGTGCCACCAGTGATAATAGACTCCACACCGGGGAGCTGTTTTTT. This sequence joins TRBV24-1 and TRBJ2-2; no reliable D call. In germline, CDR1 is KGHDR, CDR2 SFDVKD. V was clipped by 3 bases and J by 3 bases, with 10 bases between them. There are 15 residues in the CDR3.

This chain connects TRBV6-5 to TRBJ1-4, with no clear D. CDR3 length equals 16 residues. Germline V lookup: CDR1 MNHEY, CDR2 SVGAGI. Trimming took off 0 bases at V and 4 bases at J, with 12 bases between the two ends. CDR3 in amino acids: CASSYSYAARNEKLFF. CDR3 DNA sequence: TGTGCCAGCAGTTACTCGTATGCGGCGCGTAATGAAAAACTGTTTTTT.

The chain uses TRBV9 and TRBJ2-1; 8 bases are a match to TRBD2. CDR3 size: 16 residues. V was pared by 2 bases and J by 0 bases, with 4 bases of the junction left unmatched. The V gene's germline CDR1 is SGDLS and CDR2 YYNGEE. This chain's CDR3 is CASSVISGTSYNEQFF. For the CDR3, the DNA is TGTGCCAGCAGCGTGATTAGCGGGACCTCCTACAATGAGCAGTTCTTC.

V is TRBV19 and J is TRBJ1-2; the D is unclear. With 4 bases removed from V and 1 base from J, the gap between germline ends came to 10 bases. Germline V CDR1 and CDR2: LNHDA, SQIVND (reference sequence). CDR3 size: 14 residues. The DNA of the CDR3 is TGTGCCAGTAGTAGGGAGGGCCTTAACTATGGCTACACCTTC. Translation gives CASSREGLNYGYTF.

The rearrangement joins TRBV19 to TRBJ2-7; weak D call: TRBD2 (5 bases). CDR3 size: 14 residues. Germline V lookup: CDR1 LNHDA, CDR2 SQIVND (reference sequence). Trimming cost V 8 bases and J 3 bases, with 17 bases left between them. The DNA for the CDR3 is TGTGCCAGTGGTCCGGCGGGCCCGGTCTACGAGCAGTACTTC. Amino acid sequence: CASGPAGPVYEQYF.

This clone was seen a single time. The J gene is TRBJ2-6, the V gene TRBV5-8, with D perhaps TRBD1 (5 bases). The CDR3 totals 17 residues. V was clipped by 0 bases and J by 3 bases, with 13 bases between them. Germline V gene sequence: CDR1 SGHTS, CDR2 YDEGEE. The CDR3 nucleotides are TGTGCCAGCAGCTTGGGTCAGGGTATGGATGGGGCCAACGTCCTGACTTTC. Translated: CASSLGQGMDGANVLTF.

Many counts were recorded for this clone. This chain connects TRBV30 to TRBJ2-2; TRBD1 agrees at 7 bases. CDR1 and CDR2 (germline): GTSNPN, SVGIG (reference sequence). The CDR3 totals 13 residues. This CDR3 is CALQGFQSGELFF. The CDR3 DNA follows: TGTGCTTTACAGGGGTTCCAGAGCGGGGAGCTGTTTTTT.